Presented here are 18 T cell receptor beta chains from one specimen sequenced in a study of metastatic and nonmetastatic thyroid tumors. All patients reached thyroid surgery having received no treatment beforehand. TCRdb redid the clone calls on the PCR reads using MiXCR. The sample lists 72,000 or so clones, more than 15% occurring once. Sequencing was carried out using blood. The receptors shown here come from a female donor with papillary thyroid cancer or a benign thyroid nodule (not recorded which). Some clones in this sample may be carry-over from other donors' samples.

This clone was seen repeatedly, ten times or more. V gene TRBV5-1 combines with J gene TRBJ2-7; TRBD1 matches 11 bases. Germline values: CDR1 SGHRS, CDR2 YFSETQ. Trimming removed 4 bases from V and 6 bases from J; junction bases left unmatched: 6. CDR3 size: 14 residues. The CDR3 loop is CASSHGTGGFEQYF. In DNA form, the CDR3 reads TGCGCCAGCAGCCACGGGACAGGGGGATTCGAGCAGTACTTC.

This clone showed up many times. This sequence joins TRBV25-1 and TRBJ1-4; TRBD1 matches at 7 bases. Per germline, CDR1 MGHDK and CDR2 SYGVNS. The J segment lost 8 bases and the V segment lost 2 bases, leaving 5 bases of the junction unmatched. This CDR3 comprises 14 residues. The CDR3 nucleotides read TGTGCCAGCAGTGAACAGGGGGTTTGGGAAAAACTGTTTTTT. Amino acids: CASSEQGVWEKLFF.

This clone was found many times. Here the CDR3 reads CASKAGWGQFF. CDR3 sequence (DNA): TGCGCCAGCAAAGCGGGATGGGGGCAGTTCTTC. The V and J genes are TRBV10-1 and TRBJ2-1, with TRBD2 matching over 7 bases. Germline values: CDR1 WNHNN, CDR2 SYGVQD (reference sequence). V trimming: 7 bases; J trimming: 12 bases; junction bases outside the gene matches: 6. This CDR3 is 11 amino acids long.

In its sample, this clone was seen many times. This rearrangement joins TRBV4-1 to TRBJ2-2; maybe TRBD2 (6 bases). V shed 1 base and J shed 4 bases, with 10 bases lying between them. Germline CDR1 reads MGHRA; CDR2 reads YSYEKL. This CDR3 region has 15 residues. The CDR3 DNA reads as TGCGCCAGCAGCCAAGGGGACGGGAGCACCGGGGAGCTGTTTTTT. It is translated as CASSQGDGSTGELFF.

CDR3 region: CASSPGLAGNNEQFF. CDR3 DNA: TGCGCCAGCTCACCGGGACTAGCGGGAAACAATGAGCAGTTCTTC. The rearrangement joins TRBV4-1 to TRBJ2-1; 13 positions match TRBD2. CDR3 length: 15 amino acids. Looked up from germline, CDR1 is MGHRA and CDR2 is YSYEKL. J gave up 5 bases and V 8 bases, and 6 bases lay outside the gene matches.

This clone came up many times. The CDR3 nucleotides are TGTGCCAGCAGTGTCTTAGCGGGAGGGCGGGCAGATACGCAGTATTTT. Amino acids: CASSVLAGGRADTQYF. The J gene is TRBJ2-3, the V gene TRBV2; TRBD2 matches 11 bases. Germline-derived CDR1 and CDR2 are SNHLY and FYNNEI. The CDR3 is 16 residues long. J lost 4 bases, V lost 4 bases, and 7 bases had no gene match.

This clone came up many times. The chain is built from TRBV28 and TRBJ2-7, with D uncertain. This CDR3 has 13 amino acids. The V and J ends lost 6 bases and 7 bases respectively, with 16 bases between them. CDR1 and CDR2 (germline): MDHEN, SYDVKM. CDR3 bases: TGTGCCAGCAGACCGCCGGGCCAAGGGGAGCAGTACTTC. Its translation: CASRPPGQGEQYF. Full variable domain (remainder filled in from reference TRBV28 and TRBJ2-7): DVKVTQSSRYLVKRTGEKVFLECVQDMDHENMFWYRQDPGLGLRLIYFSYDVKMKEKGDIPEGYSVSREKKERFSLILESASTNQTSMYLCASRPPGQGEQYFGPGTRLTVT.

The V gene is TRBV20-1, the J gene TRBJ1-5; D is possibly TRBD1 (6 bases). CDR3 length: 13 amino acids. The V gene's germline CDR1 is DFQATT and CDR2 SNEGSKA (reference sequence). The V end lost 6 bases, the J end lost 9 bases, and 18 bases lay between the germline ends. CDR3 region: CSAQDGGQGPQHF. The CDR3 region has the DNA TGCAGTGCCCAGGACGGGGGGCAGGGGCCCCAGCATTTT.

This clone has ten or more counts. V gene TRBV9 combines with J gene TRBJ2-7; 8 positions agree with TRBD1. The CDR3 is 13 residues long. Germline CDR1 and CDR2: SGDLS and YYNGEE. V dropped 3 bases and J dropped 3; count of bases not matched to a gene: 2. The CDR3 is CASSAGQVYEQYF. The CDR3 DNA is TGTGCCAGCAGCGCGGGACAGGTCTACGAGCAGTACTTC.

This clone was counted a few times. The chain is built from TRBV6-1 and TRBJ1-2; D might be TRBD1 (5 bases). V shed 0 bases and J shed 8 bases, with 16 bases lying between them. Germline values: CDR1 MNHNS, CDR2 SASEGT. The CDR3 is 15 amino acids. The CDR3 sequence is CASSEAGRDLRGYTF. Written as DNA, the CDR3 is TGTGCCAGCAGTGAAGCGGGACGGGACTTGAGGGGCTACACCTTC.

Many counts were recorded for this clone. CDR3 protein: CASSEREGLADTQYF. In nucleotides, the CDR3 is TGTGCCAGCAGTGAGCGGGAGGGCCTCGCAGATACGCAGTATTTT. This chain connects TRBV6-4 to TRBJ2-3; 9 nucleotides line up with TRBD2. The CDR3 spans 15 residues. After removal of 3 bases from V and 4 bases from J, the junction contained 5 bases not matched to a gene. CDR1 MRHNA and CDR2 SNTAGT come from the germline V gene.

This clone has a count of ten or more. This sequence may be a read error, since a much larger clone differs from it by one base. In DNA, the CDR3 is TGTGCCAGCAGCTTAGCATCGGGGTCTACCGGGAAGCTGTTTTTT. Residues: CASSLASGSTGKLFF. The rearrangement links TRBV7-9 to TRBJ2-2; possibly TRBD2 for D (5 bases). This CDR3 is 15 amino acids long. Germline values: CDR1 SEHNR, CDR2 FQNEAQ (reference sequence).

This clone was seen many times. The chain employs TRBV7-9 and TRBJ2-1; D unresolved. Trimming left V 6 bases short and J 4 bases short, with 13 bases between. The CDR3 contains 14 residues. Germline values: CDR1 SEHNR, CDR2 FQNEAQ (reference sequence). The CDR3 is CASSEPTAYNEQFF. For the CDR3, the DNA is TGTGCCAGCAGTGAACCCACGGCGTACAATGAGCAGTTCTTC.

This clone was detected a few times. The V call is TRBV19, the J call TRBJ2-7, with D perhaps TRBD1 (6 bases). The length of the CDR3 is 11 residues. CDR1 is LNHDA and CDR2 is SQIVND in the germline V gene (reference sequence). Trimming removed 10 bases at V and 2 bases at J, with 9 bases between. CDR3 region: CATGTTYEQYF. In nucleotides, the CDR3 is TGTGCCACCGGGACAACCTACGAGCAGTACTTC.

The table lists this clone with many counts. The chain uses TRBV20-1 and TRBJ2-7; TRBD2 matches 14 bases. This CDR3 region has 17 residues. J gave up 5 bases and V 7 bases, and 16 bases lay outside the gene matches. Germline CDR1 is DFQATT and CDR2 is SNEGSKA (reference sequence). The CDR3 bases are TGCAGTGTGACGACAAACACCGGGACTAGCGGGAGCGACGAGCAGTACTTC. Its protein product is CSVTTNTGTSGSDEQYF.

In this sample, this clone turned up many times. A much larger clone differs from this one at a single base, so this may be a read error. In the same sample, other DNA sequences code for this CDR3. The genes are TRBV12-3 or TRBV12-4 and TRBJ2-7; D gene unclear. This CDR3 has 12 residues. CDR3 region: CASSPQTYEQYF. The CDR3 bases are TGCGCCAGCAGTCCCCAGACCTACGAGCAGTACTTC.

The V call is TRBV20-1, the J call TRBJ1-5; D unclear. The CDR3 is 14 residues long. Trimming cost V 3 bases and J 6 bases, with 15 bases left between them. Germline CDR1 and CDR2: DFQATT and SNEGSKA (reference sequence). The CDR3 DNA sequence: TGCAGTGCTAGGGGATCCACAGAGGGTCAGCCCCAGCATTTT. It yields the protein CSARGSTEGQPQHF.

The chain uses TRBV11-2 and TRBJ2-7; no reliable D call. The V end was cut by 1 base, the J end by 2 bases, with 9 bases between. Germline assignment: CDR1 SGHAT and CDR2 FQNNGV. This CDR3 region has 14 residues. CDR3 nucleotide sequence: TGTGCCAGCAGCTTAGTCGGAGCCCCCTACGAGCAGTACTTC. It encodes CASSLVGAPYEQYF.